Described below is a single T cell receptor beta chain sequence and its context. Its specificity is not known. Patients chosen for sequencing had CD8+CD57+ cells that had expanded, as shown by flow cytometry. In all patients, the disease was severe acquired aplastic anemia. The CDR3 length is 12 residues. The V end was cut by 5 bases, the J end by 7 bases, with 9 bases between. Germline CDR1 is GTSNPN and CDR2 is SVGIG (reference sequence). The data stem from a study of CD8+CD57+ T cells in acquired aplastic anemia. The study, taken as a whole, reports: Patients and controls shared about 30 CD8+ CDR3 sequences.

The TCR beta profiling, which covered VDJ combination and CDR3 sequence, was carried out using genomic DNA as the template. TCRdb used MiXCR to reprocess the reads, holding one entry per CDR3 protein. The repertoire includes about 160,000 distinct CDR3 sequences, more than 40% of them detected once, and around a third sits in the top ten. V gene TRBV30 combines with J gene TRBJ1-6; D remains ambiguous. The source of this sequence is a human donor with aplastic anemia. Sample: sorted CD4+, CD8+, or CD8+CD57+ T cells (not recorded which) from PBMCs. CDR3 sequence (DNA): TGTGCCTGGGGACGGGTGAATTCACCCCTCCACTTT. It codes for CAWGRVNSPLHF.